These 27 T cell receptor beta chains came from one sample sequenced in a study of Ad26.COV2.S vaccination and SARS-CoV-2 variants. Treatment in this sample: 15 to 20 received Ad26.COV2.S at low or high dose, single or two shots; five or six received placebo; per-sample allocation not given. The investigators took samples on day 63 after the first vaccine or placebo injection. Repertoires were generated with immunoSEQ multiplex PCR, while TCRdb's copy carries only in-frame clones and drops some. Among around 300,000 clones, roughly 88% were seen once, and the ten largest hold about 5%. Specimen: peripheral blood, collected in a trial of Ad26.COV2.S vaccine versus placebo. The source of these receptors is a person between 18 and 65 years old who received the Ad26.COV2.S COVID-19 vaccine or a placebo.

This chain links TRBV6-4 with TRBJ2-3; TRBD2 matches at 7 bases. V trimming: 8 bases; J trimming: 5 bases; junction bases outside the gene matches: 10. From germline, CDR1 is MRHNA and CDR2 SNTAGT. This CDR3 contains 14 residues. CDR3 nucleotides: TGTGCCAGCCAGTTCAGCGGGAATTTAGATACGCAGTATTTT. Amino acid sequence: CASQFSGNLDTQYF.

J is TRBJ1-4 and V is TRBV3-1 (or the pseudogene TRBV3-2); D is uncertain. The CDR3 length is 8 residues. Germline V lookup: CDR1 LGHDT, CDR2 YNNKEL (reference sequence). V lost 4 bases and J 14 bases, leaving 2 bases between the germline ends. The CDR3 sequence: CASSLLFF. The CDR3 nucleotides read TGTGCCAGCAGCCTTCTGTTTTTT.

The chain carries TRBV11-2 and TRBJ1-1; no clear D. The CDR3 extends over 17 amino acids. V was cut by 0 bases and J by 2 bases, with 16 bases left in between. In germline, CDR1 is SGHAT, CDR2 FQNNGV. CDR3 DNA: TGTGCCAGCAGCTTAGACTTCGACTTAACGGGCAACACTGAAGCTTTCTTT. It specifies CASSLDFDLTGNTEAFF.

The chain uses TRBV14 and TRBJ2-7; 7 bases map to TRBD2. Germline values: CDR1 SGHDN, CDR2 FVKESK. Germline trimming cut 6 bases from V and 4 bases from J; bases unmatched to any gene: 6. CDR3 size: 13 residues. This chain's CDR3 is CASSLGGVYEQYF. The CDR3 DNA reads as TGTGCCAGCAGTCTTGGGGGGGTTTACGAGCAGTACTTC.

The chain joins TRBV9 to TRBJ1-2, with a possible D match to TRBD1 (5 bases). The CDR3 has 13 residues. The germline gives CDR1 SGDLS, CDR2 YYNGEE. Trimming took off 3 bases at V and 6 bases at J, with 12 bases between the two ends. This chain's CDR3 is CASSAGGIDGYTF. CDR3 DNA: TGTGCCAGCAGCGCCGGGGGGATTGATGGCTACACCTTC.

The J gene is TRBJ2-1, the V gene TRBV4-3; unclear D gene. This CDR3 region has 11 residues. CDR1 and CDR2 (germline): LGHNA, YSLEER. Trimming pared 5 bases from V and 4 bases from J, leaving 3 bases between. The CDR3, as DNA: TGCGCCAGCAGCGGTTACAATGAGCAGTTCTTC. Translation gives CASSGYNEQFF.

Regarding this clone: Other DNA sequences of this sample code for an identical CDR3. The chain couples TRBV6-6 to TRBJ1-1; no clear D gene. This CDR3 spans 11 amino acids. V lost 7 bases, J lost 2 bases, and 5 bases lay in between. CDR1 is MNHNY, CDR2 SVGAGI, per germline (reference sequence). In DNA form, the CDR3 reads TGTGCCAGCACTGGCAACACTGAAGCTTTCTTT. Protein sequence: CASTGNTEAFF.

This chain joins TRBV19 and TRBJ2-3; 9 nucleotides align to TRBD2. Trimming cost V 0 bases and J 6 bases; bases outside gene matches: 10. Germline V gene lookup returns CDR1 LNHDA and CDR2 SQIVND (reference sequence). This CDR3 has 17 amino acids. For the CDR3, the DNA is TGTGCCAGTAGTATAGATGGTCCTAGCGGGATAGAGGATACGCAGTATTTT. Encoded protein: CASSIDGPSGIEDTQYF.

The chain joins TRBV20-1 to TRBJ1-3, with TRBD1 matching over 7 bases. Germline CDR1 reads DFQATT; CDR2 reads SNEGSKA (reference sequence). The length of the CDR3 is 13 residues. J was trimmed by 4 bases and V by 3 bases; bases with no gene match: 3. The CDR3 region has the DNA TGCAGTGCTAGTCGGGGACAGGGAAACACCATATATTTT. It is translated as CSASRGQGNTIYF.

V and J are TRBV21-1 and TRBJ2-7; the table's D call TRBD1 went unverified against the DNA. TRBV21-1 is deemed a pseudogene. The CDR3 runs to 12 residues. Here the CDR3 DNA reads TGTGCCAGCAGCAGGGGCAGGGAAGAGCAGTACTTC. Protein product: CASSRGREEQYF.

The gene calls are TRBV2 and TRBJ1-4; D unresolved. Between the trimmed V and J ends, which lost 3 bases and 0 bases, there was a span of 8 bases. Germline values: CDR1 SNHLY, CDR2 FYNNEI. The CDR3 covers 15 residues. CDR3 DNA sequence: TGTGCCAGCAGTGAGGGCGGGTCAACTAATGAAAAACTGTTTTTT. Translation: CASSEGGSTNEKLFF.

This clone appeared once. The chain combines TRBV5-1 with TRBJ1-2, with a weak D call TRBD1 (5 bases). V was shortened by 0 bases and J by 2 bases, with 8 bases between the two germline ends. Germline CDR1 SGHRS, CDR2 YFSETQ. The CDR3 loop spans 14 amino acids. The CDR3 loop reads CASSLEGDNYGYTF. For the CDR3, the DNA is TGCGCCAGCAGCTTGGAAGGGGACAACTATGGCTACACCTTC.

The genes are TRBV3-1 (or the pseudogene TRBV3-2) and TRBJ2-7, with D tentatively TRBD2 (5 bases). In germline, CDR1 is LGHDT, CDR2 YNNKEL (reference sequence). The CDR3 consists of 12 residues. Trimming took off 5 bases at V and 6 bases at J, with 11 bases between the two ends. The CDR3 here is CASSGEGTEQYV. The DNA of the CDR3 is TGTGCCAGCAGCGGAGAGGGTACCGAGCAGTACGTC.

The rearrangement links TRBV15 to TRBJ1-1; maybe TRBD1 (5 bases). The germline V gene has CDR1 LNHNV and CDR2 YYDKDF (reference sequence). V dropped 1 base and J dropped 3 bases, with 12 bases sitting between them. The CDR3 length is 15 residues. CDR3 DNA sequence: TGTGCCACCAGCAGAGTTGAGGGACGTTACACTGAAGCTTTCTTT. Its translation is CATSRVEGRYTEAFF.

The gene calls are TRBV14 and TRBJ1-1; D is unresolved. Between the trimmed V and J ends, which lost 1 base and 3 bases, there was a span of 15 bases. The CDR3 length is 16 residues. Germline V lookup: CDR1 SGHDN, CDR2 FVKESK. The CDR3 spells CASSQVWPKRDTEAFF. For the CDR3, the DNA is TGTGCCAGCAGCCAAGTTTGGCCAAAAAGGGACACTGAAGCTTTCTTT. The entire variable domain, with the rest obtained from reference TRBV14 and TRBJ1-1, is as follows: EAGVTQFPSHSVIEKGQTVTLRCDPISGHDNLYWYRRVMGKEIKFLLHFVKESKQDESGMPNNRFLAERTGGTYSTLKVQPAELEDSGVYFCASSQVWPKRDTEAFFGQGTRLTVV.

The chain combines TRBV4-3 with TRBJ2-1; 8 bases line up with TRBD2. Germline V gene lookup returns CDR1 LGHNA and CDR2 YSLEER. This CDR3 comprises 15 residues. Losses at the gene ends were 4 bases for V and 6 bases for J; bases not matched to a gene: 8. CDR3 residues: CASSLSGGLVNEQFF. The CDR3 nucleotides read TGCGCCAGCAGCCTTTCTGGGGGACTAGTCAATGAGCAGTTCTTC.

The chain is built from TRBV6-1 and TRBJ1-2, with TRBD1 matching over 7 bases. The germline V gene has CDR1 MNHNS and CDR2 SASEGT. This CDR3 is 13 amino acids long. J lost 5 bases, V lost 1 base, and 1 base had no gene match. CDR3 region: CASSEDRGYGYTF. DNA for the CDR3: TGTGCCAGCAGTGAAGACAGGGGATATGGCTACACCTTC.

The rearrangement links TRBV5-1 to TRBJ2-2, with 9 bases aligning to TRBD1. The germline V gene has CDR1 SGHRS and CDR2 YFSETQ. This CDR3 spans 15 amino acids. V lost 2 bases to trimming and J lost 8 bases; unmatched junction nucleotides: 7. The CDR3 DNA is TGCGCCAGCAGCTTAGAACAGGGGGCGCGAGGGGAGCTGTTTTTT. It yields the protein CASSLEQGARGELFF.

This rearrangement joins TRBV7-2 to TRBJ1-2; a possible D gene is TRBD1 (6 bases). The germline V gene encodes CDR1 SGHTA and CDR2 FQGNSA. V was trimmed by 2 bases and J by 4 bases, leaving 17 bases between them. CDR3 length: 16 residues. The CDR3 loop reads CASSLFTQGNSYGYTF. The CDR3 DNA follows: TGTGCCAGCAGCTTATTCACCCAGGGGAATAGCTATGGCTACACCTTC.

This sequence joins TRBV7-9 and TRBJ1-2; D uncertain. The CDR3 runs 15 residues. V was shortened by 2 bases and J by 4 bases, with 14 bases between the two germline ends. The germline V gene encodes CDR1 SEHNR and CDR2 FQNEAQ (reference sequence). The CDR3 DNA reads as TGTGCCAGCAGCTTATATTACGCAGGCAGCTATGGCTACACCTTC. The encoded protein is CASSLYYAGSYGYTF.

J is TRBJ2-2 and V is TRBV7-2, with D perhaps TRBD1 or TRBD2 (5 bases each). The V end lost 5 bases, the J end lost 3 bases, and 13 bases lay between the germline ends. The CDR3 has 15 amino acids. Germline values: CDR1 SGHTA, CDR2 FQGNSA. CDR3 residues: CASSPRPGHTGELFF. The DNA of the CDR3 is TGTGCCAGCAGCCCGCGCCCGGGACACACCGGGGAGCTGTTTTTT.

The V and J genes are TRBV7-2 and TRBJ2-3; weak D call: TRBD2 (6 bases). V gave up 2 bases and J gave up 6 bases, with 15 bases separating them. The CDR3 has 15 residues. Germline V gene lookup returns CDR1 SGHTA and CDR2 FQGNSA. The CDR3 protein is CASSLSIGGADTQYF. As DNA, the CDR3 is TGTGCCAGCAGCTTAAGTATCGGAGGGGCCGATACGCAGTATTTT.

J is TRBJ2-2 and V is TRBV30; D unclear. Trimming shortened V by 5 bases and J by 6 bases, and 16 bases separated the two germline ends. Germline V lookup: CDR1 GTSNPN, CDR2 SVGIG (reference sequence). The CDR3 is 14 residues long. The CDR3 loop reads CAWGSLRVSGELFF. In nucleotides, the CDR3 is TGTGCCTGGGGGTCATTAAGGGTATCCGGGGAGCTGTTTTTT.

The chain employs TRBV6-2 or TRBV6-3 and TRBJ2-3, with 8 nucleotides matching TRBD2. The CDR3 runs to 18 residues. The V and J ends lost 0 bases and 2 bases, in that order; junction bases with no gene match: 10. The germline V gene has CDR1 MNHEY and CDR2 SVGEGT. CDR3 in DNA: TGTGCCAGCAGTTACTCAACTAGCGGTCAAAATCCCACAGATACGCAGTATTTT. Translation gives CASSYSTSGQNPTDTQYF.

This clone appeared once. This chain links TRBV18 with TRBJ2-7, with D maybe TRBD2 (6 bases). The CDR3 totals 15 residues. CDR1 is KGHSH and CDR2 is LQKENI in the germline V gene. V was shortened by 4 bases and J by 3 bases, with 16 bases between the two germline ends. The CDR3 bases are TGTGCCAGCTCACTGCGAGCTAGCGAGAACTACGAGCAGTACGTC. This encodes CASSLRASENYEQYV.

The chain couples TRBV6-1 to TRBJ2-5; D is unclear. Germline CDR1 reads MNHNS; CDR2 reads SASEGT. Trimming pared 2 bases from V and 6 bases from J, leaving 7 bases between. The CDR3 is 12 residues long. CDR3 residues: CASSELLKTQYF. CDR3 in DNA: TGTGCCAGCAGTGAACTGTTAAAGACCCAGTACTTC.

The CDR3 nucleotides read TGTGCCAGCAGCTTCGGGACTATAACGGTTGGCTACACCTTC. It specifies CASSFGTITVGYTF. This rearrangement joins TRBV7-8 to TRBJ1-2; D is perhaps TRBD1 (5 bases). Germline V gene data show CDR1 as SGHVS and CDR2 as FQNEAQ. The CDR3 length is 14 residues. V was shortened by 3 bases and J by 7 bases, with 15 bases between the two germline ends. The complete variable domain, with remaining parts taken from reference TRBV7-8 and TRBJ1-2, reads GAGVSQSPRYKVAKRGQDVALRCDPISGHVSLFWYQQALGQGPEFLTYFQNEAQLDKSGLPSDRFFAERPEGSVSTLKIQRTQQEDSAVYLCASSFGTITVGYTFGSGTRLTVV.